This T cell receptor (beta chain) comes out of a study of shared clonotypes between healthy human individuals. Background on the study: For every donor, three CD4 naive, three CD4 memory, two CD8 naive and one CD8 memory plates were used.

Germline values: CDR1 SNHLY, CDR2 FYNNEI. Trimming removed 4 bases at V and 2 bases at J, with 15 bases between. The CDR3 covers 15 residues. Regarding the study as a whole: Sampling used blood alone; tissue repertoires probably differ.

As to this clone: Its antigen remains unknown.

Assay: immunoSEQ multiplex PCR; the TCRdb copy retains only in-frame clones and omits some. The table includes more than 900,000 clones, about 84% detected once. The sequence was obtained from a man aged 18 to 30 in good health. Some clones in this sample may be carry-over from other donors' samples. Sequencing used memory CD4+ T cells from PBMCs. This sample's subset: CD45RA-negative fraction. J is TRBJ2-7 and V is TRBV2, with D maybe TRBD2 (5 bases). CDR3 in DNA: TGTGCCAGCAGTGTCGATTTTGGGAGAACCTACGAGCAGTACTTC. It specifies CASSVDFGRTYEQYF.